These T cell receptor beta chains were read from a single sample in a study of cytotoxic CD8 clonotypes in ibrutinib-treated CLL. The data were produced by immunoSEQ multiplex PCR, yet TCRdb's version contains in-frame clones alone and is incomplete. This table has about 300,000 clones, about 72% appearing once. Specimen: PBMCs, collected at disease progression, from a patient treated with ibrutinib. The receptors were gathered from a human donor with chronic lymphocytic leukemia. Both conserved end residues are part of each CDR3.

>TRBJ2-2|TRBV9
CASSVTSQGVGGELFF
>TRBJ2-7|TRBV15
CATSRRGTGYHEQYF
>TRBJ1-2|TRBV28
CASTLRGYGYTF
>TRBJ1-1|TRBV28
CASSLSVNTEAFF
>TRBJ2-3|TRBV7-2
CASSLDGLAVTDTQYF
>TRBJ2-3|TRBV2
CASSDQGADTQYF
>TRBJ2-3|TRBV27
CASSTTSTDTQYF
>TRBJ1-1|TRBV20-1
CSAMLGEAFF
>TRBJ2-1|TRBV4-1
CASSQGLAGALYNEQFF
>TRBJ1-1|TRBV15
CATSRDYGWGTEAFF
>TRBJ1-5|TRBV27
CASSPGPSQPQHF
>TRBJ2-5|TRBV7-6
CASSLALAGGLQETQYF
>TRBJ2-7|TRBV7-9
CAEDGQGTYEQYF
>TRBJ2-7|TRBV2
CASSASGGVGYEQYF
>TRBJ2-7|TRBV6-5
CASRRPLSYEQYF
>TRBJ2-5|TRBV18
CASSPRIEETQYF
>TRBJ1-1|TRBV6-4
CASSEDWGTEAFF
>TRBJ2-7|TRBV5-1
CASSGGQSYEQYF
>TRBJ2-7|TRBV10-3
CAISETPRPGDEQYF
>TRBJ2-5|TRBV10-1
CASVSQGRPGSQYF
>TRBJ2-1|TRBV29-1
CSVETPSSYNEQFF
>TRBJ2-7|TRBV29-1
CSVVGLWSQGEAYEQYF
>TRBJ1-6|TRBV6-6
CASRERQGIGSPLHF
>TRBJ1-5|TRBV10-3
CAISDGSGTAGSQPQHF
>TRBJ2-3|TRBV2
CASYLPDGASGRDTQYF
>TRBJ2-5|TRBV5-1
CASRFDRGETQYF
>TRBJ2-2|TRBV19
CASSIGGLAGELFF
>TRBJ2-1|TRBV7-2
CASSLSGSSYNEQFF
>TRBJ1-1|TRBV20-1
CSANRGTEAFF
>TRBJ1-2|TRBV29-1
CSVGVTAYGYTF
>TRBJ2-7|TRBV5-1
CASSLIRVESEQYF
>TRBJ2-7|TRBV27
CASSLHSTYEQYF
>TRBJ2-7|TRBV28
CASSPPSRTPDEQYF
>TRBJ1-1|TRBV29-1
CSGTETEAFF
>TRBJ1-2|TRBV7-9
CASSLNAGLLVHGYTF
>TRBJ2-4|TRBV28
CASSFGPTQRAKNIQYF
>TRBJ2-2|TRBV19
CASSILGGRVHGELFF
>TRBJ2-3|TRBV5-1
CAKRPGLTTDTQYF
>TRBJ2-1|TRBV27
CASSVRDEQFF
>TRBJ2-1|TRBV7-7
CASSRSLQNNEQFF
>TRBJ2-7|TRBV4-3
CASSYRDRGYEQYF
>TRBJ2-4|TRBV19
CASSPRVPQGNIQYF
>TRBJ1-6|TRBV7-9
CASSLEGSPLHF
>TRBJ2-1|TRBV12-5
CASGFWGYEQFF
>TRBJ2-2|TRBV10-2
CASLGGLAGLGGPGELFF
>TRBJ2-1|TRBV5-1
CASSLARSQTMNEQFF
>TRBJ1-1|TRBV5-1
CASSGGWAGNTEAFF
>TRBJ2-4|TRBV19
CASSMGRGGFSKNIQYF
>TRBJ2-7|TRBV6-5
CASSSGRGHATPAYF
>TRBJ2-2|TRBV18
CASSSRDRTGDTGELFF
>TRBJ2-5|TRBV28
CASSGNRALMFGPEQETQYF
>TRBJ2-1|TRBV11-3
CASSELAGGQNEQFF
>TRBJ1-2|TRBV29-1
CSVPLGQVVGYTF
>TRBJ2-7|TRBV27
CASGAWGDPYEQYF
>TRBJ2-7|TRBV13
CASNSGASSYEQYF
>TRBJ2-7|TRBV2
CASIGTSGGYEQYF
>TRBJ1-1|TRBV28
CASSSSWGDYIQTNTEAFF
>TRBJ2-6|TRBV27
CASSFTGYAGANVLTF
>TRBJ2-4|TRBV19
CASSIVWGLVIIQYF
>TRBJ1-1|TRBV29-1
CSVAQSEVRLNTEAFF